This entry features one T cell receptor (beta chain) sequence. What antigen it recognizes has not been identified. Within one base of it there is no much larger clone, and no base qualities were kept. TCRdb lists the instrument as Illumina HiSeq 1500. TCRdb trimmed the raw reads at Q25, called clones with MiXCR and kept productive beta chains. Rows matching on CDR3 protein sequence are summarized as one entry with the most common DNA and genes. Within this sample are around 69,000 distinct CDR3 sequences, with about 26% of them counted one time only. Jointly, the top ten make up just under 60% of the sample. In light of the paper, this sample's treatment or condition label describes: in vitro stimulation with specific CMV peptide epitopes to enrich CMV-specific T cells. These data come from a study of T cell repertoires in cytomegalovirus infection (dated by TCRdb to the late 2010s). Notes on the research overall: Recently identified HLA-C-restricted CMV epitopes, whose presentation resists viral immunomodulation, were targeted by peptide stimulations together with well-studied HLA-B-restricted epitopes. Donor HLA type was relevant to the analysis, because carriage of CMV infection together with the matching HLA type was indicated by public TCR beta signatures.

The CDR3 spans 14 residues, from the cysteine through the phenylalanine. Kept here is only the CDR3 DNA, which spans 42 bases and is read in frame from base 1. In the germline V gene, CDR1 corresponds to SGHDT and CDR2 to YYEEEE. Trimming costs V 2 bases and J 6 bases, and their ends lie 12 bases apart. Here is what the overall study found, with its caveats: Carriers of CMV infection plus the relevant HLA type were discriminated by the cumulative frequency of public TCR beta family members in the study cohort and in an independent approximately 350-donor cohort. The ex vivo response was dominated by HLA-C-restricted CMV-specific TCR beta clonotypes, and the single most frequent clonotype in two of eight donors was supplied by these HLA-C-restricted clonotypes.

The sample in question was CD8+ T cells from cultured PBMCs, obtained from culture after CMV antigen stimulation. The chain employs TRBV5-6 and TRBJ1-5, and possibly TRBD1, on 5 matching bases. The receptor's source is a human donor in good health (CMV status not recorded). Some clones in this sample may be carry-over from other donors' samples. The nucleotide sequence is TGTGCCAGCAGCTTCGGTCAGGGAGGTCAGCCCCAGCATTTT. Its translation is CASSFGQGGQPQHF.